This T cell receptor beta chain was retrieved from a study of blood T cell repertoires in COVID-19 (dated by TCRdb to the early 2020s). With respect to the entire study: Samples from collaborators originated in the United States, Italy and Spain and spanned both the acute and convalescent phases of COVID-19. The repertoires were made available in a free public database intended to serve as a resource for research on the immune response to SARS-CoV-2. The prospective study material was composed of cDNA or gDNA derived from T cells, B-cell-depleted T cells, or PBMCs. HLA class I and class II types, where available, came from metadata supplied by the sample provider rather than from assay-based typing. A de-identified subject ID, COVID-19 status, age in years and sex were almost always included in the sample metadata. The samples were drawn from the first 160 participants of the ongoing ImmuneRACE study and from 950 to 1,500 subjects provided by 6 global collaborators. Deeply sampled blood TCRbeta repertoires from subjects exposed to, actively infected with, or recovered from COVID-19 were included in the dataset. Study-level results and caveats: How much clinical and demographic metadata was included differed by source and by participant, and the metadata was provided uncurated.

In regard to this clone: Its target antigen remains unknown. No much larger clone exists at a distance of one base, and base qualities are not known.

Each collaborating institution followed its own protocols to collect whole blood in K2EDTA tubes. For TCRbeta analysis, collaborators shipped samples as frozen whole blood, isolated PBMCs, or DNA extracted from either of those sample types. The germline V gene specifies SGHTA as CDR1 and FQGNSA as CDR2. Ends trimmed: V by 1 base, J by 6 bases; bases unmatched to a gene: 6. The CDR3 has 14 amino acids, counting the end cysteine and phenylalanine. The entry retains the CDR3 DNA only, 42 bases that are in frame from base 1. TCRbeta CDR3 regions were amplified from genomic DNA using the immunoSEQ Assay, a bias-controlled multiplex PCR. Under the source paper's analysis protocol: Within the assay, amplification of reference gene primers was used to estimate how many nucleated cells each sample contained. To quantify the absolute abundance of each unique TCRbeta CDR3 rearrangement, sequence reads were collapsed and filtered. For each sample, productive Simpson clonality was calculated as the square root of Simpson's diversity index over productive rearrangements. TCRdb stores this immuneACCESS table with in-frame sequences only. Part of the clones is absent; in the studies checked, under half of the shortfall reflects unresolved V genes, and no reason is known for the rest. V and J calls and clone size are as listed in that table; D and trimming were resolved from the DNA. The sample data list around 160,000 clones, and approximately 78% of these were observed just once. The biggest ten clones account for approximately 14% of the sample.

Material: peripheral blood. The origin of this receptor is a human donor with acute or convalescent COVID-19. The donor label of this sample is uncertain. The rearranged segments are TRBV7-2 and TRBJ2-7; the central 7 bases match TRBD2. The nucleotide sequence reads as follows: TGTGCCAGCAGCTTAGAGACGGGGGGTCCCGAGCAGTACTTC. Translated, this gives CASSLETGGPEQYF.